These 27 T cell receptor beta chains came from one sample sequenced in a study of human T cells and chemical hapten exposure. As to time point: patch test 3, about 24 weeks after DPC sensitization. This sample's treatment: therapeutic diphenylcyclopropenone sensitization with weekly scalp DPC. TCRdb called the RACE reads again in MiXCR, with one record for every CDR3 protein. The sample consists of 180,000 or so distinct CDR3 sequences, about 25% of them appearing once. Here the sequenced sample was whole blood, taken in connection with sensitization to the hapten diphenylcyclopropenone (DPC). These receptors were taken from a woman in her 40s with alopecia areata. Some clones in this sample may be carry-over from other donors' samples.

The chain carries TRBV6-5 and TRBJ2-7; D might be TRBD2 (5 bases). The CDR3 runs 13 residues. The V and J ends lost 4 bases and 2 bases respectively, with 9 bases between them. CDR1 and CDR2 from the germline V gene are MNHEY and SVGAGI. DNA of the CDR3: TGTGCCAGCAGTTCGCCCGGGACCTACGAGCAGTACTTC. Its protein is CASSSPGTYEQYF.

This chain joins TRBV29-1 and TRBJ2-5; no clear D. The V gene's germline CDR1 is SQVTM and CDR2 ANQGSEA. V lost 2 bases and J 4 bases, leaving 11 bases between the germline ends. The CDR3 is made up of 13 amino acids. CDR3 sequence (DNA): TGCAGCGTTGAATATCGGCCCGGAGAGACCCAGTACTTC. It codes for CSVEYRPGETQYF. The full variable domain, its missing parts supplied by reference TRBV29-1 and TRBJ2-5, is SAVISQKPSRDICQRGTSLTIQCQVDSQVTMMFWYRQQPGQSLTLIATANQGSEATYESGFVIDKFPISRPNLTFSTLTVSNMSPEDSSIYLCSVEYRPGETQYFGPGTRLLVL.

In its sample, this clonotype was seen a few times. The chain employs TRBV7-2 and TRBJ2-7; D may be TRBD1 (7 bases). Trimming took 1 base from V and 6 from J, leaving 19 bases between them. The CDR3 contains 16 residues. CDR1 is SGHTA and CDR2 is FQGNSA in the germline V gene. CDR3 protein: CASSLGSGRGVGEQYF. CDR3 sequence (DNA): TGTGCCAGCAGCTTAGGCTCAGGCAGGGGGGTCGGCGAGCAGTACTTC.

This clonotype has more than one count but fewer than ten. V usage is TRBV5-1 and J usage is TRBJ2-7; D not resolved. V gave up 4 bases and J gave up 8 bases, with 22 bases separating them. Germline CDR1 SGHRS, CDR2 YFSETQ. The CDR3 runs to 15 residues. For the CDR3, the DNA is TGCGCCAGCAGCCTGGTGGCGGCCCATTCGAGAAAGCAGTACTTC. This sequence encodes CASSLVAAHSRKQYF.

This clonotype has more than one count but fewer than ten. The chain links TRBV6-6 to TRBJ2-7, with D possibly TRBD1 on 5 matching bases. V lost 5 bases, J lost 2 bases, and 16 bases lay in between. From germline, CDR1 is MNHNY and CDR2 SVGAGI (reference sequence). This CDR3 has 15 amino acids. Here the CDR3 reads CASSEETAVPYEQYF. The CDR3 DNA sequence: TGTGCCAGCAGTGAGGAGACAGCCGTTCCCTACGAGCAGTACTTC.

In its sample, this clonotype was seen a few times. The chain carries TRBV6-5 and TRBJ2-2; D is undetermined. Germline values: CDR1 MNHEY, CDR2 SVGAGI. The V gene lost 6 bases and the J gene lost 7 bases, with 12 bases spanning the gap. The CDR3 is made up of 13 amino acids. The CDR3 reads CASSPIKGGELFF. DNA for the CDR3: TGTGCCAGCAGCCCGATTAAAGGCGGGGAGCTGTTTTTT.

This clonotype was detected only a few times. The chain is built from TRBV28 and TRBJ1-6; D is possibly TRBD1 (6 bases). The germline V gene encodes CDR1 MDHEN and CDR2 SYDVKM. The V and J ends lost 7 bases and 9 bases respectively, with 16 bases between them. The CDR3 totals 14 residues. The CDR3: CASKGVWNFSPLHF. The CDR3 coding sequence is TGTGCCAGCAAGGGGGTTTGGAATTTTTCACCCCTCCACTTT.

This clonotype was recorded at least ten times. The CDR3 sequence is CASSLEQKNSPLHF. CDR3 in DNA: TGTGCCAGCAGCTTAGAACAGAAAAATTCACCCCTCCACTTT. The rearrangement links TRBV7-9 to TRBJ1-6; D is unresolved. CDR1 and CDR2 (germline): SEHNR, FQNEAQ (reference sequence). V shed 1 base and J shed 7 bases, with 8 bases lying between them. The CDR3 is 14 amino acids.

The genes are TRBV2 and TRBJ1-6; 9 positions agree with TRBD1. Trimming removed 6 bases from V and 13 bases from J; junction bases left unmatched: 10. This CDR3 has 14 residues. Germline V gene sequence: CDR1 SNHLY, CDR2 FYNNEI. The CDR3: CASSGTGTISPLHF. The DNA for the CDR3 is TGTGCCAGCAGCGGGACAGGGACAATTAGTCCCCTCCACTTT. The full variable domain, rest sourced from reference TRBV2 and TRBJ1-6, is EPEVTQTPSHQVTQMGQEVILRCVPISNHLYFYWYRQILGQKVEFLVSFYNNEISEKSEIFDDQFSVERPDGSNFTLKIRSTKLEDSAMYFCASSGTGTISPLHFGNGTRLTVT.

This clonotype was counted only a few times. This chain links TRBV28 with TRBJ2-7; 10 nucleotides agree with TRBD2. Germline CDR1 and CDR2: MDHEN and SYDVKM. The CDR3 contains 15 residues. Unmatched junction bases numbered 4, after V lost 5 bases and J lost 0 bases. In DNA form, the CDR3 reads TGTGCCAGCAGTACTAGCGGGGCCTTCTCCTACGAGCAGTACTTC. Translating it yields CASSTSGAFSYEQYF.

This clonotype came up a few times. The V gene is TRBV20-1, the J gene TRBJ2-7; TRBD2 matches 8 bases. Trimming removed 0 bases from V and 2 bases from J; junction bases left unmatched: 6. This CDR3 contains 15 residues. Per the germline V gene, CDR1 is DFQATT and CDR2 is SNEGSKA (reference sequence). The CDR3 loop reads CSAREGSGTAYEQYF. CDR3 DNA sequence: TGCAGTGCTAGAGAGGGTAGCGGGACCGCCTACGAGCAGTACTTC.

The V call is TRBV6-5, the J call TRBJ1-2; D might be TRBD1 (6 bases). The CDR3 covers 14 residues. The germline gives CDR1 MNHEY, CDR2 SVGAGI. Between the trimmed V and J ends, which lost 5 bases and 2 bases, there was a span of 12 bases. The DNA for the CDR3 is TGTGCCAGCAGTACCGGACAGACCAACTATGGCTACACCTTC. This sequence encodes CASSTGQTNYGYTF.

The chain recombines TRBV7-2 with TRBJ1-1; perhaps TRBD1 as D (6 bases). The CDR3 sequence is 15 residues long. The germline V gene has CDR1 SGHTA and CDR2 FQGNSA. The V end lost 6 bases, the J end lost 0 bases, and 14 bases lay between the germline ends. The CDR3 DNA reads TGTGCCAGCAGGGGGGGCAGCTCCTTGAACACTGAAGCTTTCTTT. This translates into CASRGGSSLNTEAFF.

This clonotype has more than one count but fewer than ten. The chain links TRBV10-3 to TRBJ2-3; the match to TRBD2 covers 12 bases. V was pared by 6 bases and J by 5 bases, with 3 bases of the junction left unmatched. This CDR3 comprises 14 residues. Germline V gene sequence: CDR1 ENHRY, CDR2 SYGVKD. CDR3 in DNA: TGTGCCATCAGGCCGGGACTAGCGGGAGATACGCAGTATTTT. As protein: CAIRPGLAGDTQYF.

The rearrangement links TRBV10-3 to TRBJ1-1, with a possible D match to TRBD1 (5 bases). This CDR3 is built from 13 residues. Trimming stripped 6 bases from V and 2 bases from J, with 10 bases between. Germline V lookup: CDR1 ENHRY, CDR2 SYGVKD. The CDR3 DNA reads as TGTGCCATCAGCCCGACAGAAAACACTGAAGCTTTCTTT. Translation gives CAISPTENTEAFF.

This clonotype was observed a handful of times. J is TRBJ2-1 and V is TRBV27; D might be TRBD1 or TRBD2, each matching 5 bases. The CDR3 runs 14 residues. Per the germline V gene, CDR1 is MNHEY and CDR2 is SMNVEV (reference sequence). Deletions cut 5 bases from V and 4 bases from J, with 12 bases between. The CDR3 is CASSPFGGYNEQFF. The CDR3 DNA reads as TGTGCCAGCAGTCCCTTTGGGGGTTACAATGAGCAGTTCTTC.

This clonotype turned up a few times. V is TRBV4-1 and J is TRBJ2-7; TRBD2 aligns across 12 bases. This CDR3 is built from 15 residues. Germline V lookup: CDR1 MGHRA, CDR2 YSYEKL. V lost 3 bases and J lost 4; bases outside the gene matches: 4. CDR3 sequence: CASSQDTSGRYEQYF. The CDR3 region has the DNA TGCGCCAGCAGCCAGGATACTAGCGGGAGGTACGAGCAGTACTTC.

J is TRBJ2-3 and V is TRBV4-3; 8 positions agree with TRBD1. This CDR3 comprises 15 residues. Germline V gives CDR1 LGHNA, CDR2 YSLEER. V was pared by 1 base and J by 2 bases, with 2 bases of the junction left unmatched. CDR3 coding DNA: TGCGCCAGCAGCCAAGGGGGACAGGCCACAGATACGCAGTATTTT. It is translated as CASSQGGQATDTQYF.

The chain carries TRBV20-1 and TRBJ1-5, with D possibly TRBD1 on 6 matching bases. V lost 5 bases, J lost 3 bases, and 17 bases lay in between. The CDR3 consists of 15 residues. Looked up from germline, CDR1 is DFQATT and CDR2 is SNEGSKA (reference sequence). CDR3 in amino acids: CSAGGEWGPNQPQHF. The CDR3 bases are TGCAGTGCTGGAGGGGAGTGGGGGCCCAATCAGCCCCAGCATTTT.

The chain links TRBV5-1 to TRBJ1-1, with D perhaps TRBD1 (5 bases). Germline V gene data show CDR1 as SGHRS and CDR2 as YFSETQ. V was shortened by 0 bases and J by 8 bases, with 11 bases between the two germline ends. The CDR3 runs 13 residues. Here the CDR3 DNA reads TGCGCCAGCAGCTTGGACCGGGACCTCGAAGCTTTCTTT. Amino acids: CASSLDRDLEAFF.

This clonotype came up a few times. The V and J genes are TRBV29-1 and TRBJ2-1; 7 bases are a match to TRBD1. CDR3 length: 13 amino acids. Germline V lookup: CDR1 SQVTM, CDR2 ANQGSEA. Trimming at V came to 8 bases and at J to 7 bases, leaving 11 bases not matched to a gene. The CDR3 reads CSPGREGANEQFF. CDR3 nucleotide sequence: TGCAGCCCGGGGCGTGAGGGGGCAAATGAGCAGTTCTTC.

In regard to this clonotype: A much larger clone differs by one base, so this may be a read error. V and J are TRBV7-2 and TRBJ1-4, with unresolved D. Germline values: CDR1 SGHTA, CDR2 FQGNSA. This CDR3 contains 14 residues. CDR3: CASGLNTRNEKLFF. The CDR3 bases are TGTGCCAGCGGCTTAAACACCCGGAATGAAAAACTGTTTTTT.

CDR3 sequence (DNA): TGTGCCAGCAGCTTCGGGGGCCACAATGAGCAGTTCTTC. This gives the protein CASSFGGHNEQFF. The chain employs TRBV11-3 and TRBJ2-1, with D perhaps assigned TRBD1 or TRBD2 (6 bases each). The V gene lost 3 bases and the J gene lost 5 bases, with 8 bases spanning the gap. Germline CDR1 SGHNT, CDR2 YENEEA. This CDR3 is 13 amino acids long.

The V gene is TRBV6-5, the J gene TRBJ2-5; 8 bases fit TRBD1. The germline gives CDR1 MNHEY, CDR2 SVGAGI. This CDR3 has 15 amino acids. V lost 3 bases and J lost 2; bases outside the gene matches: 5. CDR3 residues: CASSYSYRGQETQYF. In DNA, the CDR3 is TGTGCCAGCAGTTATTCCTACAGGGGGCAAGAGACCCAGTACTTC.

The V gene is TRBV7-9, the J gene TRBJ2-7; D is unclear. The CDR3 extends over 13 amino acids. V gave up 3 bases and J gave up 2 bases, with 8 bases separating them. Germline V gene data show CDR1 as SEHNR and CDR2 as FQNEAQ (reference sequence). The CDR3 spells CASSFSGTYEQYF. CDR3 bases: TGTGCCAGCAGCTTTTCTGGGACCTACGAGCAGTACTTC.

Only a few counts were recorded for this clonotype. The CDR3 loop reads CASSPRAGALPQPQHF. The CDR3 region has the DNA TGTGCCAGCAGCCCGCGAGCGGGGGCGCTACCTCAGCCCCAGCATTTT. The V and J genes are TRBV3-1 and TRBJ1-5; TRBD1 might be the D (6 bases). The CDR3 loop spans 16 amino acids. Germline V gene lookup returns CDR1 LGHDT and CDR2 YNNKEL (reference sequence). Trimming left V 4 bases short and J 6 bases short, with 19 bases between.

The chain is built from TRBV6-2 or TRBV6-3 and TRBJ2-4; 9 positions agree with TRBD2. Looked up from germline, CDR1 is MNHEY and CDR2 is SVGEGT. The CDR3 loop spans 17 amino acids. Trimming removed 3 bases from V and 8 bases from J; junction bases left unmatched: 14. DNA of the CDR3: TGTGCCAGCAGTTATCTCCCCATCGGAGCGGGAGGCGACATTCAGTACTTC. Amino acid sequence: CASSYLPIGAGGDIQYF.